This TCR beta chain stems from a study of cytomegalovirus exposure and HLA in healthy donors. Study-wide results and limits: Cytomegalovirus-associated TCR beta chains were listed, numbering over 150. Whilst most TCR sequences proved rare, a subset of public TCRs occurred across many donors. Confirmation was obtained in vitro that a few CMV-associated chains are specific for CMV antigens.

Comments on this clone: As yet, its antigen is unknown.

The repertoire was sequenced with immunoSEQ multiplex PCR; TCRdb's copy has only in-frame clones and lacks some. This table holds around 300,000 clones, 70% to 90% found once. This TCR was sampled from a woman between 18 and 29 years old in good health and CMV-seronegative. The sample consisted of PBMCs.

CDR3 loop: CASSLEGAPGYGYTF. The CDR3 DNA reads TGTGCCAGCAGTTTAGAGGGGGCGCCGGGCTATGGCTACACCTTC. V gene TRBV27 combines with J gene TRBJ1-2; 7 nucleotides agree with TRBD1. The CDR3 has 15 amino acids. CDR1 and CDR2 (germline): MNHEY, SMNVEV (reference sequence). V gave up 2 bases and J gave up 4 bases; unmatched junction bases: 7.